The 25 T cell receptor beta chains listed next were all sequenced from one sample in a study of blood T cells in healthy people across ages. It was with a sample-barcoded 5' primer and a J-beta primer mix that a second PCR of roughly 7 to 12 cycles was run. TCRdb re-derived calls from the 5' RACE reads in MiXCR, one entry per CDR3 protein. The data hold approximately 360,000 distinct CDR3 sequences, with about 52% observed a single time. The specimen was blood. These receptors originate from a man between 60 and 70 years old in good health.

V gene TRBV6-5 combines with J gene TRBJ2-5; possibly TRBD1 for D (6 bases). This CDR3 is built from 13 residues. CDR1 MNHEY and CDR2 SVGAGI come from the germline V gene. V was cut by 7 bases and J by 5 bases, with 14 bases left in between. The chain's CDR3 is CASTTGTRETQYF. DNA of the CDR3: TGTGCCAGCACCACAGGGACCCGGGAGACCCAGTACTTC.

The chain recombines TRBV20-1 with TRBJ2-1; D not resolved. The closer fit of TRBJ2-7 to the DNA end suggests the J call may be wrong. The CDR3 spans 15 residues. The V gene's germline CDR1 is DFQATT and CDR2 SNEGSKA (reference sequence). For the CDR3, the DNA is TGCAGTGCTAATCTAGGCTCCCACACCTACAATGAGCAGTACTTC. Protein: CSANLGSHTYNEQYF.

This clonotype is a singleton in its sample. This chain links TRBV7-2 with TRBJ2-1; maybe TRBD2 (8 bases). V lost 2 bases, J lost 7 bases, and 30 bases lay in between. Germline V gene data show CDR1 as SGHTA and CDR2 as FQGNSA. CDR3 length equals 20 residues. The CDR3 region has the DNA TGTGCCAGCAGCTTACAAGGGGGCCGAGGCGGGGCGGGAGGCGGTAATGAGCAGTTCTTC. This translates into CASSLQGGRGGAGGGNEQFF. Together with reference TRBV7-2 and TRBJ2-1, the CDR3 gives the full variable domain: GAGVSQSPSNKVTEKGKDVELRCDPISGHTALYWYRQSLGQGLEFLIYFQGNSAPDKSGLPSDRFSAERTGGSVSTLTIQRTQQEDSAVYLCASSLQGGRGGAGGGNEQFFGPGTRLTVL.

The rearrangement uses TRBV7-9 and TRBJ2-7; TRBD2 aligns across 12 bases. CDR1 SEHNR and CDR2 FQNEAQ come from the germline V gene (reference sequence). CDR3 length: 14 residues. With 3 bases clipped from V and 7 bases from J, the junction kept 4 bases outside the gene matches. The CDR3 DNA reads TGTGCCAGCAGCTTCGGACTAGCGGGAAGGGAGCAGTACTTC. It encodes CASSFGLAGREQYF.

In regard to this clonotype: One end of the junction varies from germline; a read error may be responsible. The chain carries TRBV18 and TRBJ2-6, with unresolved D. Germline V gene sequence: CDR1 KGHSH, CDR2 LQKENI. The CDR3 covers 15 residues. The CDR3 sequence is CANSPRLSGANVLTF. CDR3 DNA sequence: TGTGCCAACTCACCACGCCTCTCTGGGGCCAACGTCCTGACTTTC.

J is TRBJ2-3 and V is TRBV7-9; D is ambiguous. Looked up from germline, CDR1 is SEHNR and CDR2 is FQNEAQ (reference sequence). V lost 5 bases and J lost 0, with 9 bases in between. This CDR3 has 14 residues. The CDR3 nucleotides read TGTGCCAGCAGCCGAGAAGGCAGCACAGATACGCAGTATTTT. Translated: CASSREGSTDTQYF.

This chain connects TRBV6-2 or TRBV6-3 to TRBJ2-7; 8 bases map to TRBD2. CDR1 is MNHEY and CDR2 is SVGEGT in the germline V gene. The length of the CDR3 is 15 residues. J lost 3 bases, V lost 5 bases, and 9 bases had no gene match. For the CDR3, the DNA is TGTGCCAGCAGTCCGCGTCGGGGGGGCGGCTACGAGCAGTACTTC. It translates to CASSPRRGGGYEQYF.

DNA of the CDR3: TGTGCCACCGCCGACGGACCCGGGTCCTACGAGCAGTACTTC. The encoded protein is CATADGPGSYEQYF. The rearrangement joins TRBV6-6 to TRBJ2-7; D uncertain. The CDR3 has 14 amino acids. The germline CDR1 and CDR2 sequences are MNHNY and SVGAGI (reference sequence). V was cut by 10 bases and J by 1 base, with 17 bases left in between.

This clonotype turned up a few times. J is TRBJ2-3 and V is TRBV20-1, with D perhaps given as TRBD1 or TRBD2 (5 bases each). This CDR3 contains 15 residues. Germline V gene data show CDR1 as DFQATT and CDR2 as SNEGSKA (reference sequence). The V and J ends lost 3 bases and 1 base respectively, with 14 bases between them. The CDR3: CSASFGGVGTDTQYF. CDR3 sequence (DNA): TGCAGTGCTAGTTTTGGGGGAGTCGGCACAGATACGCAGTATTTT.

This clonotype came up a few times. CDR3 in DNA: TGTGCCAGCAGCCCCGCGGGACAGGTGGGTTACGAGCAGTACTTC. This encodes CASSPAGQVGYEQYF. J is TRBJ2-4 and V is TRBV9; 8 bases agree with TRBD1. Gene TRBJ2-7 matches the end of the DNA better, so the J call may be wrong. This CDR3 has 15 residues. Germline V gene lookup returns CDR1 SGDLS and CDR2 YYNGEE.

For the CDR3, the DNA is TGTGCCAGCAGTGAGACACACTCGGAAAACCGGGCTTTCTTT. This translates into CASSETHSENRAFF. The chain is built from TRBV6-1 and TRBJ1-1, with D unclear. Germline V gene lookup returns CDR1 MNHNS and CDR2 SASEGT. Trimming pared 3 bases from V and 11 bases from J, leaving 19 bases between. The CDR3 has 14 residues.

A few counts support this clonotype. The chain is built from TRBV28 and TRBJ2-7, with 9 bases lining up with TRBD1. In germline, CDR1 is MDHEN, CDR2 SYDVKM. V dropped 7 bases and J dropped 1; count of bases not matched to a gene: 8. The CDR3 extends over 15 amino acids. Here the CDR3 reads CASNPSGTGSYEQYF. The CDR3 nucleotides are TGTGCCAGCAATCCTTCTGGGACAGGGTCCTACGAGCAGTACTTC.

The chain recombines TRBV27 with TRBJ2-7; D perhaps matches TRBD1 (5 bases). The CDR3 covers 15 residues. Germline V gives CDR1 MNHEY, CDR2 SMNVEV (reference sequence). Trimming removed 5 bases at V and 0 bases at J, with 14 bases between. CDR3 sequence reads: CASSLPREFSYEQYF. The CDR3 coding sequence is TGTGCCAGCAGTCTACCCAGGGAATTCTCCTACGAGCAGTACTTC.

This clonotype was seen more than once but under ten times. The chain carries TRBV6-5 and TRBJ2-7, with D possibly TRBD1 on 5 matching bases. This CDR3 is built from 15 residues. Trimming removed 0 bases from V and 5 bases from J, with 14 bases in between. The germline V gene has CDR1 MNHEY and CDR2 SVGAGI. The DNA of the CDR3 is TGTGCCAGCAGTTACTCGACGGCCAGGGTAAACGAGCAGTACTTC. This translates into CASSYSTARVNEQYF.

V is TRBV12-3 or TRBV12-4 and J is TRBJ2-1, with D possibly being TRBD1 or TRBD2 (5 bases each). V lost 5 bases to trimming and J lost 12 bases, with 17 bases between them. The CDR3 loop spans 13 amino acids. CDR3 bases: TGTGCCAGCAGTCCGGTATCTGCTGGGGGGCAGTTCTTC. Protein product: CASSPVSAGGQFF.

This clonotype was seen a few times. The chain has TRBV12-3 or TRBV12-4 and TRBJ2-1; TRBD2 matches 12 bases. The CDR3 runs to 17 residues. V lost 3 bases to trimming and J lost 5 bases; unmatched junction nucleotides: 8. In DNA, the CDR3 is TGTGCCAGCAGTTTGCTAGCGGGGGGGCCTGTTGACAATGAGCAGTTCTTC. Translation gives CASSLLAGGPVDNEQFF.

The chain has TRBV12-3 or TRBV12-4 and TRBJ1-6, with a possible D match to TRBD1 (6 bases). With 4 bases removed from V and 7 bases from J, the gap between germline ends came to 14 bases. The CDR3 sequence is 15 residues long. The CDR3 protein is CASSSTTGPNSPLHF. In DNA, the CDR3 is TGTGCCAGCAGTTCCACTACAGGGCCAAATTCACCCCTCCACTTT.

The chain carries TRBV7-9 and TRBJ2-3, with D possibly being TRBD2 (6 bases). Trimming shortened V by 5 bases and J by 1 base, and 13 bases separated the two germline ends. This CDR3 is built from 15 residues. Looked up from germline, CDR1 is SEHNR and CDR2 is FQNEAQ (reference sequence). The CDR3 sequence is CASSPRRVGTDTQYF. The CDR3 DNA is TGTGCCAGCAGCCCTCGGAGGGTAGGCACAGATACGCAGTATTTT.

The rearrangement uses TRBV6-5 and TRBJ2-1; D gene uncertain. The better agreement between TRBJ2-7 and the DNA end casts doubt on the J call. The CDR3 has 13 residues. Germline V lookup: CDR1 MNHEY, CDR2 SVGAGI. CDR3: CASSYRSYNEQYF. CDR3 DNA sequence: TGTGCCAGCAGTTATCGCTCCTACAATGAGCAGTACTTC.

This chain uses TRBV20-1 with TRBJ1-2, with D perhaps matching TRBD1 (6 bases). V lost 7 bases and J 4 bases, leaving 13 bases between the germline ends. CDR3 length equals 12 residues. CDR1 and CDR2 from the germline V gene are DFQATT and SNEGSKA (reference sequence). CDR3 sequence (DNA): TGCAGTGACAGGGTTCGCGGCTATGGCTACACCTTC. Amino acid sequence: CSDRVRGYGYTF.

This clonotype was recorded a few times. This chain connects TRBV5-1 to TRBJ1-1, with TRBD1 identical over 8 bases. Germline lookup yields CDR1 SGHRS and CDR2 YFSETQ. Trimming removed 4 bases from V and 3 bases from J; junction bases left unmatched: 11. There are 16 residues in the CDR3. The CDR3 loop reads CASSPTGERFDTEAFF. The CDR3 bases are TGCGCCAGCAGCCCGACAGGGGAAAGGTTTGACACTGAAGCTTTCTTT.

Concerning this clonotype itself: This may be a read error, as it is one base from a much larger clone. The chain is built from TRBV6-5 and TRBJ1-2; D possibly corresponds to TRBD1 (6 bases). This CDR3 comprises 15 residues. Trimming stripped 11 bases from V and 5 bases from J, with 24 bases between. The germline CDR1 and CDR2 sequences are MNHEY and SVGAGI. The DNA of the CDR3 is TGTGCCTCATGCCCTGGGGGCAGGGTTTTATATGGCTACACCTTC. It translates to CASCPGGRVLYGYTF.

This clonotype has ten or more counts. V and J are TRBV20-1 and TRBJ2-3, with D possibly being TRBD2 (5 bases). Per germline, CDR1 DFQATT and CDR2 SNEGSKA (reference sequence). The CDR3 covers 12 residues. The CDR3 region has the DNA TGCAGCCCAGGACTCTCCACAGATACGCAGTATTTT. Encoded protein: CSPGLSTDTQYF.

The chain employs TRBV7-2 and TRBJ1-2, with D maybe TRBD1 (6 bases). V gave up 2 bases and J gave up 5 bases, with 12 bases separating them. Germline loops: CDR1 SGHTA, CDR2 FQGNSA. The CDR3 is 14 amino acids. The CDR3 DNA reads TGTGCCAGCAGCTTAAACAGGGAAGGGTATGGCTACACCTTC. Its translation: CASSLNREGYGYTF.

CDR3 loop: CSARPSGTGASPTNEKLFF. The DNA for the CDR3 is TGCAGTGCTAGACCGTCCGGGACAGGGGCTTCTCCAACTAATGAAAAACTGTTTTTT. The chain uses TRBV20-1 and TRBJ1-4; 10 bases align to TRBD1. V shed 2 bases and J 0 bases; nucleotides not matched to a gene: 12. The CDR3 sequence is 19 residues long. The germline V gene has CDR1 DFQATT and CDR2 SNEGSKA (reference sequence).